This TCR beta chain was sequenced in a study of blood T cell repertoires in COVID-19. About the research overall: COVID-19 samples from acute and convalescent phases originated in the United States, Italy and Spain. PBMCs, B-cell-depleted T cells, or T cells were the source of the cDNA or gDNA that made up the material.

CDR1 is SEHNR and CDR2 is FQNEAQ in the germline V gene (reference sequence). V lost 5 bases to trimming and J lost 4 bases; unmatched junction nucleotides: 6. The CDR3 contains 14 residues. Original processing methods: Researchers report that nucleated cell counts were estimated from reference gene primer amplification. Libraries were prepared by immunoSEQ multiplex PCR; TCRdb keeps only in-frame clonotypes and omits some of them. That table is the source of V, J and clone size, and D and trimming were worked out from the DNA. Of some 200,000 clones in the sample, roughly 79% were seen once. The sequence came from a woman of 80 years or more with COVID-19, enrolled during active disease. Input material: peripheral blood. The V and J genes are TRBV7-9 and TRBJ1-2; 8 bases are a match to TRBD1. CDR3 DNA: TGTGCCAGCAGCCCTGGACAGGGAGCCTATGGCTACACCTTC. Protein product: CASSPGQGAYGYTF. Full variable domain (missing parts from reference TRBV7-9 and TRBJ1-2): DTGVSQNPRHKITKRGQNVTFRCDPISEHNRLYWYRQTLGQGPEFLTYFQNEAQLEKSRLLSDRFSAERPKGSFSTLEIQRTEQGDSAMYLCASSPGQGAYGYTFGSGTRLTVV.